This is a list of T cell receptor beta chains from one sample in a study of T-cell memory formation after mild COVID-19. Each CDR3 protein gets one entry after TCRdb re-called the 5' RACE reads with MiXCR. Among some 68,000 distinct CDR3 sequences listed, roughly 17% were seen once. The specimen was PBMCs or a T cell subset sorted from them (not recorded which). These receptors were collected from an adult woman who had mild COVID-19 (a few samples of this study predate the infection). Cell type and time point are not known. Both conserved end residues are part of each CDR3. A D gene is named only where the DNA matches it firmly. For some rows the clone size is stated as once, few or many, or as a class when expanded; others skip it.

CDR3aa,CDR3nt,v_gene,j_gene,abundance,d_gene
CASSSDLSSYNEQFF,TGCGCCAGCAGTTCGGACCTAAGCTCCTACAATGAGCAGTTCTTC,TRBV5-1,TRBJ2-1,few,NA
CASSYQGEDTEAFF,TGTGCCAGCAGTTATCAGGGGGAGGACACTGAAGCTTTCTTT,TRBV12-3/TRBV12-4,TRBJ1-1,NA,TRBD1
CASSRADLASYEQYF,TGTGCCAGCAGCCGGGCGGACCTTGCCTCCTACGAGCAGTACTTC,TRBV6-5,TRBJ2-7,few,NA
CASSLGRASREFF,TGTGCCAGCAGCCTAGGTCGCGCCTCTAGGGAGTTCTTC,TRBV13,TRBJ2-1,NA,NA
CASSHPDRPENIAKNIQYF,TGCGCCAGCAGCCATCCCGACAGACCCGAAAATATAGCCAAAAACATTCAGTACTTC,TRBV4-1,TRBJ2-4,few,NA
CASSQGLAGAYEQYF,TGTGCCAGCAGTCAAGGACTAGCGGGGGCCTACGAGCAGTACTTC,TRBV6-6,TRBJ2-7,NA,TRBD2
CASSQELQTSYEQYF,TGCGCCAGCAGCCAAGAACTACAGACATCCTACGAGCAGTACTTC,TRBV4-1,TRBJ2-7,few,NA
CASSPLRDRATDTQYF,TGCGCCAGCAGCCCCCTCCGGGACAGGGCCACAGATACGCAGTATTTT,TRBV5-1,TRBJ2-3,NA,TRBD1
CASRGLGQPQHF,TGTGCCAGCAGGGGTCTGGGACAGCCCCAGCATTTT,TRBV27,TRBJ1-5,few,NA
CASSFLQGGELFF,TGTGCCAGCAGCTTCCTACAGGGAGGGGAGCTGTTTTTT,TRBV5-6,TRBJ2-2,NA,NA
CSVGVLNNEQFF,TGCAGCGTTGGGGTCCTTAACAATGAGCAGTTCTTC,TRBV29-1,TRBJ2-1,NA,NA
CSARGVGAVYQETQYF,TGCAGTGCTAGAGGGGTGGGTGCGGTGTACCAAGAGACCCAGTACTTC,TRBV20-1,TRBJ2-5,few,NA
CASSYRTGRDTEAFF,TGTGCCAGCAGCTATCGGACAGGGAGGGACACTGAAGCTTTCTTT,TRBV7-9,TRBJ1-1,NA,TRBD1
CSARLANTGELFF,TGCAGTGCTAGACTAGCTAACACCGGGGAGCTGTTTTTT,TRBV20-1,TRBJ2-2,NA,NA
CATSRTSGPYNEQFF,TGTGCCACCTCCAGGACTAGCGGGCCATACAATGAGCAGTTCTTC,TRBV6-5,TRBJ2-1,NA,TRBD2
CASSQLVGQTRDTEAFF,TGCGCCAGCAGCCAACTGGTGGGGCAGACCAGGGACACTGAAGCTTTCTTT,TRBV4-1,TRBJ1-1,few,NA
CASSLGRSRYEQYF,TGTGCCAGCAGCTTGGGGCGTTCGAGGTACGAGCAGTACTTC,TRBV12-3/TRBV12-4,TRBJ2-7,NA,NA
CASSLAPSNEQFF,TGTGCCAGCAGTCTCGCCCCATCGAATGAGCAGTTCTTC,TRBV12-3/TRBV12-4,TRBJ2-1,NA,NA
CASSPPGPAEYNEQFF,TGTGCCAGCAGTCCTCCCGGCCCAGCCGAGTACAATGAGCAGTTCTTC,TRBV12-3/TRBV12-4,TRBJ2-1,few,NA
CASSPVGLAGNYEQYF,TGTGCCAGCAGCCCGGTGGGACTAGCGGGGAACTACGAGCAGTACTTC,TRBV7-9,TRBJ2-7,NA,TRBD2
CSVEGRGRGTEAFF,TGCAGCGTTGAAGGCAGGGGCCGGGGCACTGAAGCTTTCTTT,TRBV29-1,TRBJ1-1,few,NA
CASSVGTGTSSYEQFF,TGTGCCAGCAGCGTAGGGACCGGGACTAGTTCGTATGAGCAGTTCTTC,TRBV9,TRBJ2-1,NA,TRBD2
CASSLGGAYYEQYF,TGTGCCAGCAGCTTAGGAGGAGCTTACTACGAGCAGTACTTC,TRBV7-2,TRBJ2-7,NA,NA
CASSPGGGASYEQYF,TGCGCCAGCAGCCCCGGAGGAGGGGCTTCCTACGAGCAGTACTTC,TRBV5-1,TRBJ2-7,few,NA
CAIRDGSSGNTIYF,TGTGCCATCCGGGACGGAAGCTCTGGAAACACCATATATTTT,TRBV10-3,TRBJ1-3,NA,NA
CATSDLRDRGSYNEQFF,TGTGCCACCAGTGACCTCCGGGACAGGGGCTCTTACAATGAGCAGTTCTTC,TRBV24-1,TRBJ2-1,NA,TRBD1
CASSYSGRGSAEQYF,TGTGCCAGCAGTTACTCGGGCAGGGGGTCGGCCGAGCAGTACTTC,TRBV6-5,TRBJ2-7,few,TRBD1
CASSLVQSDTQYF,TGTGCCAGCAGCTTAGTACAGTCGGATACGCAGTATTTT,TRBV7-9,TRBJ2-3,once,NA
CSARDQDRVTGELFF,TGCAGTGCTAGAGACCAGGACAGGGTTACCGGGGAGCTGTTTTTT,TRBV20-1,TRBJ2-2,NA,TRBD1
CSARGQYSYEQYF,TGCAGTGCTAGAGGACAGTACTCCTACGAGCAGTACTTC,TRBV20-1,TRBJ2-7,few,NA